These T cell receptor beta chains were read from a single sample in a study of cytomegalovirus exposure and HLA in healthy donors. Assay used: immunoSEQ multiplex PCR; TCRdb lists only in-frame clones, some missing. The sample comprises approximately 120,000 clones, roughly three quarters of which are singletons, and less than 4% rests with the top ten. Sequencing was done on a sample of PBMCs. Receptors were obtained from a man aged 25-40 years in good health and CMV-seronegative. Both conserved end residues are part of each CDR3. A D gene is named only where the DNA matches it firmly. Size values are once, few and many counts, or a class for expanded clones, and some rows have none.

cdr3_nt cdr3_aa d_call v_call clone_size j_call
TGTGCCTGGAGTGTATCTAGCGGTGGCAGGGCCCAGTACTTC CAWSVSSGGRAQYF TRBD2 TRBV30 - TRBJ2-5
TGTGCCAGCAGCTATCTAGCGGGGGGGCCACATGAGCAGTTCTTC CASSYLAGGPHEQFF TRBD2 TRBV7-2 - TRBJ2-1
TGTGCCTGGAGTGTAGGGGTAGGCACTGAAGCTTTCTTT CAWSVGVGTEAFF - TRBV30 - TRBJ1-1
TGTGCCAGCAGCTTAGCCAACGAACTAGCGGTATACGAGCAGTACTTC CASSLANELAVYEQYF TRBD2 TRBV11-2 - TRBJ2-7
TGTGCCAGCAGCTTAAATGTGGTGCGGGAGGGTTACAATGAGCAGTTCTTC CASSLNVVREGYNEQFF TRBD2 TRBV7-2 - TRBJ2-1
TGTGCCACCAGCAGCCAACGGGGGGGGGATACGCAGTATTTT CATSSQRGGDTQYF TRBD2 TRBV15 few TRBJ2-3
TGTGCCAGCAGCTTGGGCGGAGGGGTCCATCAGCCCCAGCATTTT CASSLGGGVHQPQHF - TRBV5-6 - TRBJ1-5
TGTGCCAGCAGTTCCCCCGGCGGGGGACCCTACGAGCAGTACTTC CASSSPGGGPYEQYF TRBD2 TRBV28 - TRBJ2-7
TGTGCCAGCAGCTTAAGACTAGCGGGAACCACAGATACGCAGTATTTT CASSLRLAGTTDTQYF TRBD2 TRBV7-3 - TRBJ2-3
TGCGCCAGCAGCCAAGATTTAACAGATGACTACGAGCAGTACTTC CASSQDLTDDYEQYF - TRBV4-1 - TRBJ2-7
TGTGCCTGTCCCCCTCGGGCCGGGGAGCTGTTTTTT CACPPRAGELFF - TRBV30 - TRBJ2-2
TGTGCCAGCAGCCCAGGCCTCACGAGCAACACAGACTACACCTTC CASSPGLTSNTDYTF - TRBV6-5 - TRBJ1-2
TGTGCCAGCAGCCTCGTCGGCAGGTCTCCGGAAAAACTGTTTTTT CASSLVGRSPEKLFF - TRBV5-6 - TRBJ1-4
TGCGCCAGCAGCCAAGGTCGGGGGGCGGGTTCCTACGAGCAGTACTTC CASSQGRGAGSYEQYF - TRBV4-1 once TRBJ2-7
TGTGCCAGCAGTTTAAACCGGGATCTCCAAGAGACCCAGTACTTC CASSLNRDLQETQYF - TRBV28 once TRBJ2-5
TGTGCCAGTAGTATGAACGGACAGGTTTGGGAAAAACTGTTTTTT CASSMNGQVWEKLFF TRBD1 TRBV19 few TRBJ1-4
TGTGCCAGCAGCTTAGTCCGACAGGGAAGAGGTACAGATACGCAGTATTTT CASSLVRQGRGTDTQYF TRBD1 TRBV11-2 - TRBJ2-3
TGCGCCAGCAGCTTCCAGGGTCCCCAAGAGACCCAGTACTTC CASSFQGPQETQYF - TRBV5-1 - TRBJ2-5